The 9 T cell receptor beta chains in this list originate from one sample, sequenced in a study of shared clonotypes between healthy human individuals. The assay was immunoSEQ multiplex PCR, and TCRdb's table has in-frame clones only and misses some. The sample yields about 2,100,000 clones, around 93% seen once. In the naive CD8 group, cells lacked CD45RO and were positively selected for CCR7, so terminally differentiated effector memory CD45RA+ cells were left out. Sequenced sample: naive CD8+ T cells from PBMCs. The receptors derive from a man in his late teens or twenties in good health. Some clones in this sample may be carry-over from other donors' samples.

The genes are TRBV6-1 and TRBJ2-1, with 9 bases lining up with TRBD2. This CDR3 spans 13 amino acids. The germline V gene encodes CDR1 MNHNS and CDR2 SASEGT. The trim removed 7 bases at V and 8 bases at J, leaving 6 bases unmatched. The CDR3 DNA follows: TGTGCCAGCAAAGTTAGCGGGAGTGATGAGCAGTTCTTC. Protein: CASKVSGSDEQFF.

This sequence joins TRBV28 and TRBJ2-7; 10 bases are a match to TRBD2. This CDR3 is 14 amino acids long. V was pared by 6 bases and J by 3 bases, with 5 bases of the junction left unmatched. Germline V gene sequence: CDR1 MDHEN, CDR2 SYDVKM. The CDR3 here is CASRTAGGLYEQYF. CDR3 in DNA: TGTGCCAGCAGGACAGCGGGAGGGCTCTACGAGCAGTACTTC.

This clone was seen only once. The chain recombines TRBV6-1 with TRBJ2-7; 9 bases fit TRBD1. The CDR3 sequence is 17 residues long. Losses at the gene ends were 2 bases for V and 0 bases for J; bases not matched to a gene: 8. Germline V gene data show CDR1 as MNHNS and CDR2 as SASEGT. DNA for the CDR3: TGTGCCAGCAGTGAAAGGGACAGGGTTTTCCACTCCTACGAGCAGTACTTC. Translating it yields CASSERDRVFHSYEQYF.

This clone occurred a few times. Other nucleotide sequences from this sample produce the same CDR3. The chain combines TRBV27 with TRBJ2-7, with D hard to call. This CDR3 has 13 amino acids. The V gene lost 2 bases and the J gene lost 1 base, with 6 bases spanning the gap. Germline lookup yields CDR1 MNHEY and CDR2 SMNVEV (reference sequence). For the CDR3, the DNA is TGTGCCAGCAGTTTAGGACCGTCCTACGAGCAGTACTTC. Its translation: CASSLGPSYEQYF.

J is TRBJ1-2 and V is TRBV7-9, with a possible D match to TRBD1 (6 bases). The V gene lost 6 bases and the J gene lost 3 bases, with 14 bases spanning the gap. The CDR3 extends over 14 amino acids. From germline, CDR1 is SEHNR and CDR2 FQNEAQ (reference sequence). The CDR3 nucleotides read TGTGCCAGCAGGCTAATCCAGGGGTACTATGGCTACACCTTC. It codes for CASRLIQGYYGYTF.

The CDR3 DNA reads as TGTGCCAGCAGCTTAAACCGGGGACCCTTGGGCTACACCTTC. Protein product: CASSLNRGPLGYTF. The chain uses TRBV13 and TRBJ1-2, with D maybe TRBD1 (5 bases). V lost 2 bases and J 8 bases, leaving 15 bases between the germline ends. Germline values: CDR1 PRHDT, CDR2 FYEKMQ (reference sequence). The CDR3 length is 14 residues.

V usage is TRBV5-1 and J usage is TRBJ2-4; the D call may be TRBD1 or TRBD2 (5 bases each). The length of the CDR3 is 11 residues. Trimming removed 2 bases from V and 9 bases from J, with 6 bases in between. CDR1 and CDR2 (germline): SGHRS, YFSETQ. CDR3 bases: TGCGCCAGCAGCTTTGGGGGCATTCAGTACTTC. It yields the protein CASSFGGIQYF.

The chain has TRBV4-1 and TRBJ2-2; no clear D. Trimming stripped 0 bases from V and 7 bases from J, with 15 bases between. The CDR3 sequence is 16 residues long. CDR1 and CDR2 (germline): MGHRA, YSYEKL. CDR3 DNA: TGCGCCAGCAGCCAAGAGTTCACCGAGCTGGGCGGGGAGCTGTTTTTT. Its translation: CASSQEFTELGGELFF.

This chain links TRBV7-9 with TRBJ1-4, with D possibly TRBD1 on 5 matching bases. V lost 5 bases to trimming and J lost 8 bases, with 15 bases between them. The CDR3 covers 14 residues. Germline V CDR1 and CDR2: SEHNR, FQNEAQ (reference sequence). This chain's CDR3 is CASSPGTGEEKLFF. CDR3 in DNA: TGTGCCAGCAGCCCCGGGACTGGGGAAGAAAAACTGTTTTTT.